The 11 T cell receptor beta chains in this list originate from one sample, sequenced in a study of Ad26.COV2.S vaccination and SARS-CoV-2 variants. This sample's treatment: 15 to 20 received Ad26.COV2.S at low or high dose, single or two shots; about five received placebo; per-sample allocation not given. Sampling was performed 63 days after the first vaccine or placebo injection. Profiling relied on immunoSEQ multiplex PCR, and the TCRdb table lists in-frame clones only, not all of them. The sample has roughly 460,000 clones, 80% to 90% seen once; the top ten hold under 2%. Sequencing used peripheral blood, obtained in a trial of Ad26.COV2.S vaccine versus placebo. The receptor source for this set is a person between 18 and 65 years old who received the Ad26.COV2.S COVID-19 vaccine or a placebo.

The V and J genes are TRBV12-3 or TRBV12-4 and TRBJ2-1; 8 bases are a match to TRBD1. The CDR3 length is 13 residues. The ends lost 4 bases at V and 8 bases at J; junction bases unmatched: 4. The CDR3, as DNA: TGTGCCAGCAGTTCTACAGGGGGTGATGAGCAGTTCTTC. Translating it yields CASSSTGGDEQFF.

V and J are TRBV5-1 and TRBJ1-3; D perhaps matches TRBD1 (6 bases). The CDR3 is made up of 17 amino acids. Trimming took off 2 bases at V and 0 bases at J, with 15 bases between the two ends. Germline values: CDR1 SGHRS, CDR2 YFSETQ. The CDR3 DNA reads as TGCGCCAGCAGCTTCGGACAGACTTCTCTCTCTGGAAACACCATATATTTT. Translated: CASSFGQTSLSGNTIYF. Using reference TRBV5-1 and TRBJ1-3 for the parts outside the CDR3, the full variable domain is KAGVTQTPRYLIKTRGQQVTLSCSPISGHRSVSWYQQTPGQGLQFLFEYFSETQRNKGNFPGRFSGRQFSNSRSEMNVSTLELGDSALYLCASSFGQTSLSGNTIYFGEGSWLTVV.

The V gene is TRBV6-5, the J gene TRBJ2-7, with 10 bases identical to TRBD1. The CDR3 is 16 residues long. CDR1 and CDR2 from the germline V gene are MNHEY and SVGAGI. After removal of 0 bases from V and 5 bases from J, the junction contained 7 bases not matched to a gene. The CDR3 sequence: CASSYSSTGGRNEQYF. The CDR3 bases are TGTGCCAGCAGTTACTCTTCGACAGGGGGCAGGAACGAGCAGTACTTC.

The rearrangement uses TRBV29-1 and TRBJ2-5, with TRBD2 matching over 9 bases. Germline assignment: CDR1 SQVTM and CDR2 ANQGSEA. The CDR3 length is 14 residues. V was clipped by 4 bases and J by 2 bases; unmatched bases: 5. The CDR3 loop reads CSVGLAGSQETQYF. In nucleotides, the CDR3 is TGCAGCGTTGGCCTAGCGGGATCTCAAGAGACCCAGTACTTC.

This rearrangement joins TRBV11-2 to TRBJ2-2, with unresolved D. Trimming stripped 4 bases from V and 6 bases from J, with 15 bases between. The CDR3 runs to 15 residues. Germline CDR1 and CDR2: SGHAT and FQNNGV. The CDR3 loop reads CASSSAYGRAGELFF. The DNA of the CDR3 is TGTGCCAGCAGCTCGGCCTACGGTCGAGCCGGGGAGCTGTTTTTT.

This clone was picked up one time. The V call is TRBV7-3, the J call TRBJ1-1, with TRBD1 matching over 8 bases. Trimming took 3 bases from V and 4 from J; bases not matched to a gene: 1. The CDR3 has 13 amino acids. Germline V gene lookup returns CDR1 SGHTA and CDR2 FQGTGA. CDR3 in DNA: TGTGCCAGCAGCTTGACAGGGGTCACTGAAGCTTTCTTT. It yields the protein CASSLTGVTEAFF.

The CDR3 region has the DNA TGTGCCAGCTCACCACAGACTGAAGCTTTCTTT. Amino acid sequence: CASSPQTEAFF. This chain joins TRBV18 and TRBJ1-1, with D unresolved. There are 11 residues in the CDR3. Germline V lookup: CDR1 KGHSH, CDR2 LQKENI. The V gene lost 1 base and the J gene lost 5 bases, with 2 bases spanning the gap.

The gene calls are TRBV2 and TRBJ2-6; D ambiguous. Per the germline V gene, CDR1 is SNHLY and CDR2 is FYNNEI. The CDR3 contains 15 residues. V lost 1 base and J lost 2, with 6 bases in between. CDR3 residues: CASSEVSAGANVLTF. CDR3 DNA sequence: TGTGCCAGCAGTGAAGTATCGGCTGGGGCCAACGTCCTGACTTTC.

This sequence joins TRBV19 and TRBJ1-2; the match to TRBD1 covers 8 bases. The CDR3 is 15 amino acids. Germline assignment: CDR1 LNHDA and CDR2 SQIVND (reference sequence). After removal of 6 bases from V and 7 bases from J, the junction contained 13 bases not matched to a gene. CDR3 loop: CASRDSDRGGAGYTF. CDR3 bases: TGTGCCAGTAGGGATTCCGACAGGGGAGGAGCTGGCTACACCTTC.

Regarding this clone: This sample also contains other DNA sequences that code for the same CDR3. The chain uses TRBV30 and TRBJ1-1; D gene uncertain. This CDR3 comprises 13 residues. Trimming pared 0 bases from V and 1 base from J, leaving 6 bases between. CDR1 is GTSNPN and CDR2 is SVGIG in the germline V gene (reference sequence). The CDR3 region has the DNA TGTGCCTGGAGTGTCGACTCGAACACTGAAGCTTTCTTT. Residues: CAWSVDSNTEAFF.

The CDR3 region is CASSSAGVPNEQFF. The CDR3 nucleotides read TGTGCCAGCAGCTCAGCGGGAGTTCCCAATGAGCAGTTCTTC. This chain joins TRBV27 and TRBJ2-1; 8 bases agree with TRBD2. V shed 6 bases, J shed 6 bases, and the junction held 7 bases outside the gene matches. The CDR3 sequence is 14 residues long. Germline assignment: CDR1 MNHEY and CDR2 SMNVEV (reference sequence).